These T cell receptor beta chains were read from a single sample in a study of T cell repertoires in cytomegalovirus infection. TCRdb reanalysed the reads using MiXCR and keeps one entry per CDR3 protein. The sample holds about 240,000 distinct CDR3 sequences, around 6.6% seen once. The sequencing input was PBMCs. These receptors originate from a human donor in good health (CMV status not recorded). Some clones in this sample may be carry-over from other donors' samples. Each CDR3 is given with its conserved first and last residue. D genes are given only for firm matches. Clone size is given for some rows only: seen once, a few or many times, or a class if the clone is expanded.

- | TRBJ2-4 | many | TRBV7-8 | TGTGCCAGCAGCTTAGGAGTACCGGGGAATAGGAACATTCAGTACTTC | CASSLGVPGNRNIQYF
- | TRBJ2-3 | many | TRBV6-2/TRBV6-3 | TGTGCCAGCAGTCGGGACCACACAGATACGCAGTATTTT | CASSRDHTDTQYF
- | TRBJ1-1 | few | TRBV5-1 | TGCGCCAGCAGGCTCCGGGGTTATGCTGAAGCTTTCTTT | CASRLRGYAEAFF
- | TRBJ1-4 | few | TRBV30 | TGTGCCTGGAGTGTACGCGGACGGGGTGCCGATGAAAAACTGTTTTTT | CAWSVRGRGADEKLFF
- | TRBJ2-3 | many | TRBV18 | TGTGCCAGCTCAGTTCCGACAGGACCAGAAGCAGATACGCAGTATTTT | CASSVPTGPEADTQYF
- | TRBJ1-4 | many | TRBV11-2 | TGTGCCAGCAGCTCCCGCCCTGTCACTAATGAAAAACTGTTTTTT | CASSSRPVTNEKLFF
- | TRBJ1-2 | many | TRBV7-9 | TGTGCCAGCAGCCCTTTGAGCCGGCCCGATCACAACTATGGCTACACCTTC | CASSPLSRPDHNYGYTF
- | TRBJ2-6 | few | TRBV7-8 | TGTGCCAGCAGCTTCGCAGGTCCAGGGAAGACTGGGGCCAACGTCCTGACTTTC | CASSFAGPGKTGANVLTF
- | TRBJ1-1 | many | TRBV5-6 | TGTGCCAGCATAGGTGACACTGAAGCTTTCTTT | CASIGDTEAFF
TRBD1 | TRBJ2-2 | many | TRBV15 | TGTGCCACCAGCAGACCGGGACAGGGGAACACCGGGGAGCTGTTTTTT | CATSRPGQGNTGELFF
- | TRBJ1-4 | many | TRBV7-8 | TGTGCCAGCAGCTTCTCGGGGAGGGCAGGCGAAAAACTGTTTTTT | CASSFSGRAGEKLFF
- | TRBJ1-2 | few | TRBV10-3 | TGTGCCGCAGGACAGACCAACTATGGCTACACCTTC | CAAGQTNYGYTF
- | TRBJ2-1 | many | TRBV28 | TGTGCCAGCAGTCCCTCGGGGAGGACAGGTTCCTACAATGAGCAGTTCTTC | CASSPSGRTGSYNEQFF
- | TRBJ2-7 | few | TRBV28 | TGTGCCAGCAGTTGGGAATCGTTGTACGAGCAGTACTTC | CASSWESLYEQYF
- | TRBJ2-7 | many | TRBV20-1 | TGCAGTGCTAGGAGACCCATCCCGGATTTGACCTACGAGCAGTACTTC | CSARRPIPDLTYEQYF
- | TRBJ1-4 | many | TRBV18 | TGTGCCAGCTCACCCCTCGAGGGAAATCGGGAAAAACTGTTTTTT | CASSPLEGNREKLFF
TRBD1 | TRBJ2-1 | many | TRBV7-2 | TGTGCCAGCAGCTTGGGCGGGACAGGGGTCAATGAGCAGTTCTTC | CASSLGGTGVNEQFF
- | TRBJ1-5 | many | TRBV29-1 | TGCAGCGTCCTGACAGAGCCTAATCAGCCCCAGCATTTT | CSVLTEPNQPQHF
TRBD1 | TRBJ2-7 | many | TRBV7-2 | TGTGCCAGCAGCTTAGCAGGGACAGGCATCTACGAGCAGTACTTC | CASSLAGTGIYEQYF
TRBD2 | TRBJ2-1 | - | TRBV29-1 | TGCAGCGTTGAAGGAATCGGGACCTCTGGGCGGGAGGTGGTGAAAAGCTCCTACAATGAGCAGTTCTTC | CSVEGIGTSGREVVKSSYNEQFF
TRBD1 | TRBJ1-3 | - | TRBV10-3 | TGTGCCATCAGTGAGTCGACAGGGCTAGGATCTGGAAACACCATATATTTT | CAISESTGLGSGNTIYF
- | TRBJ2-1 | many | TRBV12-3/TRBV12-4 | TGTGCCAGCAGTGACGAGGGAGGCTACAATGAGCAGTTCTTC | CASSDEGGYNEQFF
- | TRBJ1-2 | many | TRBV7-2 | TGTGCCAGCAGCTTATTGTGGAGCAGGGGCCATGGCTACACCTTC | CASSLLWSRGHGYTF
TRBD1 | TRBJ1-1 | few | TRBV7-9 | TGTGCCAGCAGCACATGGACAGGGCAGAGCACTGAAGCTTTCTTT | CASSTWTGQSTEAFF
- | TRBJ1-1 | many | TRBV28 | TGTGCCAGCAGTCTTCCCCCGGGCGGGGGCTGGATGAGCACTGAAGCTTTCTTT | CASSLPPGGGWMSTEAFF
- | TRBJ2-2 | few | TRBV20-1 | TGCAGCCCTCTTCGACAGGTGAACACCGGGGAGCTGTTTTTT | CSPLRQVNTGELFF
- | TRBJ1-2 | many | TRBV7-8 | TGTGCCAGCAGCTTAGCGGGAAGGGTCTATGGCTACACCTTC | CASSLAGRVYGYTF
- | TRBJ1-1 | many | TRBV29-1 | TGCAGCGTTGCACAGCGCCTGAACACTGAAGCTTTCTTT | CSVAQRLNTEAFF
- | TRBJ1-1 | few | TRBV30 | TGTGCCTGGACTCGATCGGCGGACACTGAAGCTTTCTTT | CAWTRSADTEAFF
- | TRBJ1-6 | many | TRBV7-9 | TGTGCCAGCAGCTTGGCAGGGGCCAATTCACCCCTCCACTTT | CASSLAGANSPLHF
- | TRBJ1-1 | - | TRBV20-1 | TGCAGTGTCCGAGGGGATCGAAGCGAAGCTTTCTTT | CSVRGDRSEAFF